The 13 T cell receptor beta chains below come from one sample, sequenced in a study of blood T cell repertoires in COVID-19 (dated by TCRdb to the early 2020s). Library prep was done by the immunoSEQ multiplex PCR assay. As stored in TCRdb, this immuneACCESS dataset retains in-frame rearrangements with V and J assigned. A fraction of the clones does not appear; measured against another copy, unresolved V genes explain less than half of the discrepancy, and the remainder lacks a known reason. Present in this sample are about 250,000 clones, over 75% of which were seen just once. Less than 20% of the sample lies in the top ten. Sequenced material: PBMCs or T cells enriched from blood (not recorded which). Receptors were obtained from a man between 18 and 29 years old who had recovered from COVID-19.

This clone has a single count. The genes are TRBV19 and TRBJ1-5, with D uncertain. From germline, CDR1 is LNHDA and CDR2 SQIVND (reference sequence). Trimming left V 3 bases short and J 1 base short, with 10 bases between. This CDR3 comprises 15 residues. The CDR3 loop is CASSMSWESNQPQHF. The CDR3, as DNA: TGTGCCAGTAGTATGTCCTGGGAGAGCAATCAGCCCCAGCATTTT.

J is TRBJ1-6 and V is TRBV4-2, with 9 nucleotides matching TRBD1. Unmatched junction bases numbered 7, after V lost 1 base and J lost 9 bases. From germline, CDR1 is LGHNA and CDR2 YNFKEQ. The CDR3 runs 16 residues. The CDR3, as DNA: TGTGCCAGCAGCCAAGCAGCGACAGGGGGTAGTTCACCCCTCCACTTT. Translation: CASSQAATGGSSPLHF.

For this clone: The sample carries other DNA sequences with the same CDR3. This chain connects TRBV12-3 or TRBV12-4 to TRBJ1-1; D remains unclear. The V and J ends lost 3 bases and 0 bases respectively, with 5 bases between them. The CDR3 spans 13 residues. In nucleotides, the CDR3 is TGTGCCAGCAGTTTGAGGGTGAACACTGAAGCTTTCTTT. Its protein product is CASSLRVNTEAFF.

The chain combines TRBV5-1 with TRBJ2-3, with TRBD1 identical over 8 bases. This CDR3 has 16 residues. The germline V gene has CDR1 SGHRS and CDR2 YFSETQ. V dropped 4 bases and J dropped 0; count of bases not matched to a gene: 7. The CDR3 DNA is TGCGCCAGCAGCATAGACAGGGGCGCTAGCACAGATACGCAGTATTTT. This translates into CASSIDRGASTDTQYF.

This clone showed up just once. The rearrangement joins TRBV30 to TRBJ2-1, with TRBD2 as a possible D gene (5 bases). Germline V CDR1 and CDR2: GTSNPN, SVGIG (reference sequence). CDR3 size: 17 residues. Deletions cut 3 bases from V and 0 bases from J, with 18 bases between. DNA for the CDR3: TGTGCCTGGAGCGACCCGGGGAGCGGCCGCTCCTACAATGAGCAGTTCTTC. Its translation: CAWSDPGSGRSYNEQFF. Full variable domain (outside the CDR3, taken from reference TRBV30 and TRBJ2-1): SQTIHQWPATLVQPVGSPLSLECTVEGTSNPNLYWYRQAAGRGLQLLFYSVGIGQISSEVPQNLSASRPQDRQFILSSKKLLLSDSGFYLCAWSDPGSGRSYNEQFFGPGTRLTVL.

This clone occurred a few times. The chain employs TRBV6-5 and TRBJ1-2, with D perhaps matching TRBD1 (6 bases). The CDR3 totals 14 residues. Deletions cut 0 bases from V and 2 bases from J, with 7 bases between. The germline gives CDR1 MNHEY, CDR2 SVGAGI. The DNA for the CDR3 is TGTGCCAGCAGTTACTCCGGGACAAACTATGGCTACACCTTC. Amino acid sequence: CASSYSGTNYGYTF.

Concerning this clone itself: This CDR3 is also generated by other DNA sequences in the sample. CDR3 amino acids: CASSVGTSGTDTQYF. DNA of the CDR3: TGTGCCAGCAGCGTAGGGACTAGCGGCACAGATACGCAGTATTTT. The rearrangement uses TRBV9 and TRBJ2-3, with 9 bases fitting TRBD2. The CDR3 totals 15 residues. Trimming removed 0 bases from V and 1 base from J; junction bases left unmatched: 0. Germline loops: CDR1 SGDLS, CDR2 YYNGEE.

CDR3 DNA sequence: TGTGCCAGCGACGACCTAACAAGAGGCTATGGCTACACCTTC. This encodes CASDDLTRGYGYTF. J is TRBJ1-2 and V is TRBV2, with unresolved D. The CDR3 has 14 residues. Germline loops: CDR1 SNHLY, CDR2 FYNNEI. The ends were cut back, 8 bases at V and 4 bases at J, with 17 bases in the middle.

The chain carries TRBV9 and TRBJ2-1; tentative D call: TRBD1 (6 bases). V lost 0 bases and J 9 bases, leaving 10 bases between the germline ends. The germline CDR1 and CDR2 sequences are SGDLS and YYNGEE. The CDR3 covers 13 residues. In DNA, the CDR3 is TGTGCCAGCAGCGTAGTACAAGGGGGTGAGCAGTTCTTC. Translated, it gives CASSVVQGGEQFF.

The V gene is TRBV6-5, the J gene TRBJ2-7; 8 nucleotides align to TRBD2. J gave up 4 bases and V 5 bases, and 7 bases lay outside the gene matches. The CDR3 covers 14 residues. Germline V gene lookup returns CDR1 MNHEY and CDR2 SVGAGI. This CDR3 is CASSPGGVPYEQYF. In DNA form, the CDR3 reads TGTGCCAGCAGTCCCGGGGGGGTTCCGTACGAGCAGTACTTC.

V gene TRBV29-1 combines with J gene TRBJ2-5; the match to TRBD2 covers 8 bases. The J segment lost 5 bases and the V segment lost 4 bases, leaving 9 bases of the junction unmatched. The CDR3 is 14 amino acids. From germline, CDR1 is SQVTM and CDR2 ANQGSEA. CDR3 bases: TGCAGCGTTGTGGGAGGACTAGCAGGGGAGACCCAGTACTTC. Amino acid sequence: CSVVGGLAGETQYF.

The chain employs TRBV30 and TRBJ1-6; a weak D match, TRBD1 (6 bases). V was trimmed by 0 bases and J by 10 bases, leaving 10 bases between them. The CDR3 is made up of 13 amino acids. Germline lookup yields CDR1 GTSNPN and CDR2 SVGIG (reference sequence). The CDR3 bases are TGTGCCTGGAGTGTATGGGGGACATCACCCCTCCACTTT. Translation: CAWSVWGTSPLHF.

This clone was recorded only once. V gene TRBV5-1 combines with J gene TRBJ1-1, with D hard to call. The CDR3 loop spans 13 amino acids. Looked up from germline, CDR1 is SGHRS and CDR2 is YFSETQ. Between the trimmed V and J ends, which lost 6 bases and 5 bases, there was a span of 14 bases. The CDR3: CASTLAEGTEAFF. In nucleotides, the CDR3 is TGCGCCAGCACTCTGGCGGAGGGAACTGAAGCTTTCTTT.